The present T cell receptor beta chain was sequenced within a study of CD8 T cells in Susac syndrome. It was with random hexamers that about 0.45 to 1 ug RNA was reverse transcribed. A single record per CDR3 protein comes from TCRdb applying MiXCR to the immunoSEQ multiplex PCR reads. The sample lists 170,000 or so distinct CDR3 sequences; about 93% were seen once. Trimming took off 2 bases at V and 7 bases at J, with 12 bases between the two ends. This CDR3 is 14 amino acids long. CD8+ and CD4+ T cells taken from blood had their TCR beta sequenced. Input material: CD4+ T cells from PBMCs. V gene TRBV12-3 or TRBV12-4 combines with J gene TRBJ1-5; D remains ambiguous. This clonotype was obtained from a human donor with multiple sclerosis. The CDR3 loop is CASSLMVLGQPQHF. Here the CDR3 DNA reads TGTGCCAGCAGTTTAATGGTCTTGGGACAGCCCCAGCATTTT.